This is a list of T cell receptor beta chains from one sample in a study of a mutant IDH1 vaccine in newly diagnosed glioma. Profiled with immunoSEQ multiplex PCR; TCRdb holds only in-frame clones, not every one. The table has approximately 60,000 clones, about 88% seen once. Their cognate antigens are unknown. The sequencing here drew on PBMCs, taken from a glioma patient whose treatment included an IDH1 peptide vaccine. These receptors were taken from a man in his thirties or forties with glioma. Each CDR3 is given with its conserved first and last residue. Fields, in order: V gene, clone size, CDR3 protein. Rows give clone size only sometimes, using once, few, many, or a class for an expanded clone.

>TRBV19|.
CASSITDSSNYGYTF
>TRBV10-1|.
CASSEVAATGELFF
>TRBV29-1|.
CSAGGSGNTEAFF
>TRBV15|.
CATSRVGGTLMNTEAFF
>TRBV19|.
CASSISGFGTGNYEQYF
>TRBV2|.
CASIRQGPGAGSYNEQFF
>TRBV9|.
CASRAGDADEKPFF
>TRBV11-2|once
CASSLPGTGYGYTF
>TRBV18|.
CASSTGTGSNEQFF
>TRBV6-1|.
CASSVSTGTLSPLHF
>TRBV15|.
CATSRAGASSYEQYF
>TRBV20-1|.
CSASYNGDAFF
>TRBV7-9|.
CASSLAAGDSGANVLTF
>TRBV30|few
CAWSRENNQPQHF
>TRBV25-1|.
CASSESSRYYGYTF
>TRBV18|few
CASSRTPESGAFF
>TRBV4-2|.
CASSQDSQDSYGYTF
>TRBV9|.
CASSVGTGAFSAFF
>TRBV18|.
CASSQTGYYNEQFF
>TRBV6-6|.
CASSYSDATNEKLFF
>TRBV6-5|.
CASSYRVAATYNEQFF
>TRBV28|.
CASSTSSREAFF
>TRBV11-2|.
CASSLESGDPEAFF
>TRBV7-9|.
CASSPQSGTGLSTGELFF
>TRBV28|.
CASSPTGRVVKAFF
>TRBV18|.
CASSPSQIFGEGSLPSGANVLTF
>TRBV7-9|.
CASSSGQDQPQHF